A single sample is the source of the 28 T cell receptor beta chains below, sequenced in a study of memory CD4+ T cells and cytomegalovirus serostatus. Single viable CD3+CD4+CD8-CD45RO+ cells were sorted as the memory CD4+ T cells. Clones were read by immunoSEQ multiplex PCR, and TCRdb kept only the in-frame ones, dropping some. Among tens of thousands of clones listed, roughly 84% were seen once. Sequencing input: memory CD4+ T cells from blood. These receptors were taken from an adult in good health and CMV-seronegative. Some clones in this sample may be carry-over from other donors' samples.

This clone has just a few counts. This rearrangement joins TRBV20-1 to TRBJ2-7; no clear D. This CDR3 spans 11 amino acids. Germline CDR1 is DFQATT and CDR2 is SNEGSKA (reference sequence). The germline V and J ends were trimmed by 6 bases and 0 bases, with 6 bases remaining between them. CDR3 nucleotide sequence: TGCAGTGCCGACCTCTCCTACGAGCAGTACTTC. This translates into CSADLSYEQYF.

This chain connects TRBV4-2 to TRBJ2-2, with unresolved D. The V end lost 0 bases, the J end lost 5 bases, and 7 bases lay between the germline ends. CDR3 length: 14 amino acids. The germline V gene encodes CDR1 LGHNA and CDR2 YNFKEQ. CDR3 in amino acids: CASSQEVGTGELFF. The CDR3, as DNA: TGTGCCAGCAGCCAAGAAGTGGGGACCGGGGAGCTGTTTTTT.

The V gene is TRBV4-2, the J gene TRBJ2-3, with D possibly being TRBD2 (6 bases). V lost 5 bases to trimming and J lost 2 bases, with 14 bases between them. Germline values: CDR1 LGHNA, CDR2 YNFKEQ. The CDR3 extends over 15 amino acids. CDR3 in amino acids: CASSVGGPDTDTQYF. The CDR3 DNA reads as TGTGCCAGCAGCGTCGGAGGGCCGGACACAGATACGCAGTATTTT.

This chain joins TRBV6-1 and TRBJ2-4; a possible D gene is TRBD2 (5 bases). The length of the CDR3 is 15 residues. V was shortened by 4 bases and J by 3 bases, with 13 bases between the two germline ends. Germline CDR1 is MNHNS and CDR2 is SASEGT. CDR3 amino acids: CASSVSGSHKNIQYF. In DNA, the CDR3 is TGTGCCAGCAGTGTGTCGGGGAGCCACAAAAACATTCAGTACTTC.

The rearrangement joins TRBV6-4 to TRBJ1-3; D is unclear. The CDR3 is 15 residues long. In germline, CDR1 is MRHNA, CDR2 SNTAGT. Trimming took off 6 bases at V and 2 bases at J, with 14 bases between the two ends. Here the CDR3 DNA reads TGTGCCAGCAGGCCCCCAGGATCTCCTGGAAACACCATATATTTT. Its protein is CASRPPGSPGNTIYF.

This chain links TRBV13 with TRBJ2-5; 8 positions match TRBD1. This CDR3 comprises 15 residues. Per germline, CDR1 PRHDT and CDR2 FYEKMQ (reference sequence). V dropped 5 bases and J dropped 3; count of bases not matched to a gene: 8. The CDR3 DNA reads TGTGCCAGCAGCCGAACCGGGACAGGAGAAGAGACCCAGTACTTC. This encodes CASSRTGTGEETQYF.

CDR3 sequence (DNA): TGCGCCAGCAGCCAAGAACGAACCTCCCTGAATTCACCCCTCCACTTT. Translating it yields CASSQERTSLNSPLHF. The rearrangement links TRBV4-3 to TRBJ1-6; D uncertain. The CDR3 sequence is 16 residues long. Germline CDR1 and CDR2: LGHNA and YSLEER. Trimming removed 0 bases from V and 7 bases from J, with 13 bases in between.

The V and J genes are TRBV7-8 and TRBJ2-6; 8 bases are a match to TRBD1. CDR3 length: 17 residues. Germline V gives CDR1 SGHVS, CDR2 FQNEAQ. Trimming cost V 3 bases and J 0 bases; bases outside gene matches: 4. The CDR3 region is CASSLGQALSGANVLTF. CDR3 bases: TGTGCCAGCAGCTTGGGACAGGCTCTCTCTGGGGCCAACGTCCTGACTTTC.

The chain couples TRBV18 to TRBJ2-7; tentatively, D is TRBD1 (6 bases). CDR3 length equals 15 residues. V lost 3 bases and J 0 bases, leaving 12 bases between the germline ends. Germline lookup yields CDR1 KGHSH and CDR2 LQKENI. The CDR3 reads CASSPYGQSSYEQYF. In nucleotides, the CDR3 is TGTGCCAGCTCACCGTACGGACAGTCCTCCTACGAGCAGTACTTC.

This chain joins TRBV20-1 and TRBJ1-2; D is uncertain. The CDR3 runs to 11 residues. Germline V gives CDR1 DFQATT, CDR2 SNEGSKA (reference sequence). Trimming stripped 3 bases from V and 8 bases from J, with 10 bases between. Written as DNA, the CDR3 is TGCAGTGCTAGCGATTGGGGAGGCTACACCTTC. It specifies CSASDWGGYTF.

Only a few counts were recorded for this clone. The chain links TRBV19 to TRBJ2-3; a weak D match, TRBD2 (7 bases). V was shortened by 8 bases and J by 1 base, with 16 bases between the two germline ends. From germline, CDR1 is LNHDA and CDR2 SQIVND (reference sequence). The CDR3 sequence is 15 residues long. Written as DNA, the CDR3 is TGTGCCAGTCGGAGGGGGGGCGGGCGCACAGATACGCAGTATTTT. Its translation is CASRRGGGRTDTQYF.

The chain employs TRBV28 and TRBJ1-4; D is unresolved. The germline V gene has CDR1 MDHEN and CDR2 SYDVKM. Deletions cut 4 bases from V and 2 bases from J, with 11 bases between. The CDR3 totals 15 residues. CDR3 loop: CASSSDQSTNEKLFF. For the CDR3, the DNA is TGTGCCAGCAGTTCAGATCAGTCGACTAATGAAAAACTGTTTTTT.

The genes are TRBV27 and TRBJ1-1, with D possibly TRBD1 on 5 matching bases. This CDR3 is built from 16 residues. CDR1 and CDR2 (germline): MNHEY, SMNVEV (reference sequence). The germline V and J ends were trimmed by 0 bases and 0 bases, with 11 bases remaining between them. This CDR3 reads CASSLSGVVLNTEAFF. The CDR3 nucleotides are TGTGCCAGCAGTTTATCGGGGGTTGTCTTGAACACTGAAGCTTTCTTT.

V gene TRBV5-5 combines with J gene TRBJ2-7, with D possibly being TRBD2 (5 bases). Germline CDR1 SGHKS, CDR2 YYEKEE (reference sequence). The V end was cut by 3 bases, the J end by 9 bases, with 13 bases between. The CDR3 runs to 12 residues. CDR3 loop: CASSSWSGSQYF. The CDR3, as DNA: TGTGCCAGCAGCTCCTGGTCGGGGTCGCAGTACTTC.

The J gene is TRBJ2-1, the V gene TRBV4-3; D remains ambiguous. Germline-derived CDR1 and CDR2 are LGHNA and YSLEER. The CDR3 spans 14 residues. V lost 6 bases to trimming and J lost 8 bases, with 17 bases between them. This CDR3 is CASSPSSGWHEQFF. In DNA, the CDR3 is TGCGCCAGCAGTCCAAGTTCCGGTTGGCATGAGCAGTTCTTC.

The genes are TRBV29-1 and TRBJ2-7, with D possibly being TRBD2 (6 bases). This CDR3 is 13 amino acids long. Germline V gene data show CDR1 as SQVTM and CDR2 as ANQGSEA. Trimming shortened V by 3 bases and J by 4 bases, and 13 bases separated the two germline ends. The CDR3 here is CSVDQGGKYEQYF. CDR3 nucleotide sequence: TGCAGCGTTGATCAAGGCGGGAAGTACGAGCAGTACTTC.

The V gene is TRBV28, the J gene TRBJ1-2, with 9 nucleotides matching TRBD1. The CDR3 is made up of 15 amino acids. Trimming took 4 bases from V and 3 from J; bases not matched to a gene: 6. Germline values: CDR1 MDHEN, CDR2 SYDVKM. This CDR3 is CASSSNRGPDYGYTF. The DNA of the CDR3 is TGTGCCAGCAGTTCCAACAGGGGGCCAGACTATGGCTACACCTTC.

The chain has TRBV5-1 and TRBJ2-3, with D unclear. Per the germline V gene, CDR1 is SGHRS and CDR2 is YFSETQ. This CDR3 comprises 14 residues. The V gene lost 7 bases and the J gene lost 3 bases, with 15 bases spanning the gap. This CDR3 reads CASGIGEITDTQYF. The CDR3 nucleotides are TGCGCCAGCGGCATTGGGGAAATAACAGATACGCAGTATTTT.

This clone was picked up a small number of times. This chain joins TRBV27 and TRBJ1-4; weak D call: TRBD1 (5 bases). Germline V CDR1 and CDR2: MNHEY, SMNVEV (reference sequence). V shed 2 bases and J shed 10 bases, with 17 bases lying between them. There are 15 residues in the CDR3. The CDR3, as DNA: TGTGCCAGCAGTTTAGCTGGGACGCCTCTCGGAAAACTGTTTTTT. It specifies CASSLAGTPLGKLFF.

The chain joins TRBV5-8 to TRBJ1-5, with 7 bases aligning to TRBD1. CDR3 size: 16 residues. Per the germline V gene, CDR1 is SGHTS and CDR2 is YDEGEE. V gave up 5 bases and J gave up 1 base; unmatched junction bases: 9. CDR3 amino acids: CASSLIQGRSNQPQHF. Here the CDR3 DNA reads TGTGCCAGCAGTCTTATACAGGGGAGAAGCAATCAGCCCCAGCATTTT. Full variable domain (rest looked up from reference TRBV5-8 and TRBJ1-5): EAGVTQSPTHLIKTRGQQATLRCSPISGHTSVYWYQQALGLGLQFLLWYDEGEERNRGNFPPRFSGRQFPNYSSELNVNALELEDSALYLCASSLIQGRSNQPQHFGDGTRLSIL.

The chain has TRBV7-2 and TRBJ1-2, with D perhaps TRBD1 (5 bases). The germline V and J ends were trimmed by 5 bases and 13 bases, with 23 bases remaining between them. The CDR3 is 14 residues long. Germline CDR1 is SGHTA and CDR2 is FQGNSA. The CDR3 DNA reads as TGTGCCAGCAGCCATAGAGGGGTGAGGGCTCCCTCCACCTTC. This gives the protein CASSHRGVRAPSTF.

This clone was picked up a small number of times. The chain couples TRBV10-1 to TRBJ1-1; no clear D. The germline gives CDR1 WNHNN, CDR2 SYGVQD (reference sequence). V shed 2 bases and J shed 3 bases, with 7 bases lying between them. The CDR3 consists of 13 residues. The CDR3 DNA reads TGCGCCAGCAGTGAGACAGTTCACACTGAAGCTTTCTTT. Amino acid sequence: CASSETVHTEAFF.

The genes are TRBV6-6 and TRBJ2-1, with 8 bases lining up with TRBD1. CDR3 length: 15 residues. Germline CDR1 is MNHNY and CDR2 is SVGAGI (reference sequence). V shed 7 bases, J shed 0 bases, and the junction held 5 bases outside the gene matches. This chain's CDR3 is CASIPTGGSYNEQFF. CDR3 DNA: TGTGCCAGCATCCCAACAGGGGGCTCCTACAATGAGCAGTTCTTC.

The chain combines TRBV14 with TRBJ1-4; tentative D call: TRBD1 (5 bases). This CDR3 is 17 amino acids long. V lost 0 bases, J lost 10 bases, and 21 bases lay in between. Germline V gives CDR1 SGHDN, CDR2 FVKESK. The CDR3 loop is CASSQDLLRPGQAKLFF. The CDR3 nucleotides are TGTGCCAGCAGCCAAGATCTCCTACGTCCAGGGCAGGCAAAACTGTTTTTT.

The chain joins TRBV30 to TRBJ2-3; 8 nucleotides line up with TRBD2. Per germline, CDR1 GTSNPN and CDR2 SVGIG (reference sequence). This CDR3 comprises 15 residues. V lost 8 bases and J lost 6; bases outside the gene matches: 16. The CDR3 sequence is CALIRVSGMVDTQYF. CDR3 sequence (DNA): TGTGCCCTCATAAGGGTTAGCGGGATGGTGGATACGCAGTATTTT. Filled out from reference TRBV30 and TRBJ2-3, the complete variable domain reads SQTIHQWPATLVQPVGSPLSLECTVEGTSNPNLYWYRQAAGRGLQLLFYSVGIGQISSEVPQNLSASRPQDRQFILSSKKLLLSDSGFYLCALIRVSGMVDTQYFGPGTRLTVL.

The chain carries TRBV5-6 and TRBJ1-4; D gene uncertain. Per the germline V gene, CDR1 is SGHDT and CDR2 is YYEEEE. Trimming took off 5 bases at V and 4 bases at J, with 9 bases between the two ends. This CDR3 comprises 13 residues. CDR3 loop: CASRPRGNEKLFF. CDR3 bases: TGTGCCAGCAGACCTCGGGGTAATGAAAAACTGTTTTTT.

This chain connects TRBV7-9 to TRBJ1-2; the D is unclear. The V end lost 5 bases, the J end lost 7 bases, and 14 bases lay between the germline ends. Germline V gene lookup returns CDR1 SEHNR and CDR2 FQNEAQ (reference sequence). This CDR3 region has 13 residues. The CDR3 here is CASSPEGAFGYTF. Here the CDR3 DNA reads TGTGCCAGCAGCCCAGAGGGCGCCTTTGGCTACACCTTC.

The rearrangement joins TRBV6-1 to TRBJ2-7; D unclear. This CDR3 is built from 11 residues. V lost 6 bases, J lost 4 bases, and 7 bases lay in between. Germline lookup yields CDR1 MNHNS and CDR2 SASEGT. The CDR3 nucleotides read TGTGCCAGCAGCCTGTTTTACGAGCAGTACTTC. Translated: CASSLFYEQYF.